This T cell receptor beta chain was identified during a study of early T cells in non-severe SARS-CoV-2 infection. At the level of the study: The input, bulk RNA from unsorted whole blood, was sequenced, and chains were unpaired.

With regard to this clonotype: This may be a read error: a much more frequent sequence differs by one nucleotide.

The CDR3 consists of 16 residues. The V gene's germline CDR1 is SGHVS and CDR2 FNYEAQ. Trimming cost V 2 bases and J 1 base; bases outside gene matches: 5. The TCR library protocol attached unique molecular identifiers to the individual cDNA molecules. TCRdb reprocessed the 5' RACE reads with MiXCR, giving one entry per CDR3 protein. This table has some 80,000 distinct CDR3 sequences, less than 5.5% appearing once. This receptor was identified in an adult who was a healthcare worker with PCR-confirmed SARS-CoV-2 infection or an uninfected control (not recorded which). The J gene is TRBJ2-1, the V gene TRBV7-6; 7 positions agree with TRBD1. The material was whole blood, obtained at baseline. The CDR3 nucleotides are TGTGCCAGCAGCTTAATGAGGGGGCGGTCCTACAATGAGCAGTTCTTC. The encoded protein is CASSLMRGRSYNEQFF.